This note documents a single TCR beta chain sequence. No antigen is known for it. The sample belongs to a study of OX40 agonist ivuxolimab in advanced cancers. The study's findings and limits: CD4+ and CD8+ T cells in blood underwent clonal expansion by week 6 at 0.1 to 3.0 mg/kg. In CD8+ T cells, expanded clones were on average more numerous than in CD4+. Certain nonresponders likewise exhibited a low normalized T-cell clonal expansion.

TCRdb's table, derived via immunoSEQ multiplex PCR, lists solely in-frame clones and lacks some. Found here are about 72,000 clones, about 90% of them singletons; the top ten hold less than 3%. Germline V lookup: CDR1 MNHEY, CDR2 SVGAGI. CDR3 length: 15 amino acids. Trimming took 8 bases from V and 6 from J; bases not matched to a gene: 16. The starting material was CD4+ or CD8+ T cells sorted from blood, obtained in a trial of the OX40 agonist ivuxolimab. The receptor was derived from an adult with an advanced solid tumor such as melanoma, head and neck, liver or kidney cancer. The rearrangement joins TRBV6-5 to TRBJ2-7; TRBD2 matches 7 bases. The CDR3 DNA sequence: TGTGCCAGCTCCACCGGGGGGACGCCAAGCAGCGAGCAGTACTTC. Translated, it gives CASSTGGTPSSEQYF.